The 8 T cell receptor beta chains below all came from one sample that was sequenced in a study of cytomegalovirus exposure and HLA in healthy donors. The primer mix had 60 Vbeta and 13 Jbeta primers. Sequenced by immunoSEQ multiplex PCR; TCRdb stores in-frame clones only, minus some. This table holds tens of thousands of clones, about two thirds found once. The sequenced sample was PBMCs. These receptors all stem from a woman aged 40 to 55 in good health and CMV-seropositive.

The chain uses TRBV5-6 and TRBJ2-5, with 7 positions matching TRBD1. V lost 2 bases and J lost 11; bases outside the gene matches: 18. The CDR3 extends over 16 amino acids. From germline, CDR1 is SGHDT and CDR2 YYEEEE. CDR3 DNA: TGTGCCAGCAGCTTTGCGGACAGGCGAAGCCAACCTGAGCAGTACTTC. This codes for CASSFADRRSQPEQYF.

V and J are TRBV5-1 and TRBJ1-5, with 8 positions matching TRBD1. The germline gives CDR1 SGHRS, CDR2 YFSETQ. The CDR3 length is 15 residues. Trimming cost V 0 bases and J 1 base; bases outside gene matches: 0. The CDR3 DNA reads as TGCGCCAGCAGCTTGGGGACAGGGAGCAATCAGCCCCAGCATTTT. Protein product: CASSLGTGSNQPQHF.

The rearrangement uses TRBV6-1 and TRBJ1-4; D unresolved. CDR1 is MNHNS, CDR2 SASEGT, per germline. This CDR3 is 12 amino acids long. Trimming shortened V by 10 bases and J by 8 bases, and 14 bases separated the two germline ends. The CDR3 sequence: CATSWEREKLFF. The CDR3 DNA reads TGTGCCACCAGCTGGGAGCGAGAAAAACTGTTTTTT.

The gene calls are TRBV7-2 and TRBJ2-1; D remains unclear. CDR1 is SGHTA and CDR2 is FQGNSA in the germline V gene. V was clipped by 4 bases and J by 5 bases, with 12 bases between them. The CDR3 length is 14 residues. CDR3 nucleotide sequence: TGTGCCAGCAGCTCCGACTTCGCCAACAATGAGCAGTTCTTC. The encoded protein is CASSSDFANNEQFF.

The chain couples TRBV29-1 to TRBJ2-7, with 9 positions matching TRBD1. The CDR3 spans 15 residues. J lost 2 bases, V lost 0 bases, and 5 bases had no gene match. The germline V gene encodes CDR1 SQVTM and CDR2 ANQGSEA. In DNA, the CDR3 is TGCAGCGTTGAAGAGGTGGACAGGGGAACCTACGAGCAGTACTTC. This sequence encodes CSVEEVDRGTYEQYF.

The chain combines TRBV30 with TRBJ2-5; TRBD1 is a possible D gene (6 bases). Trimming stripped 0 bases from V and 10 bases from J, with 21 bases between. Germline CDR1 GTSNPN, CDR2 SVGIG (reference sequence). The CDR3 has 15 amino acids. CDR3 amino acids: CAWSVGSWDIGDQYF. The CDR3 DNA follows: TGTGCCTGGAGTGTTGGGTCCTGGGACATCGGGGACCAGTACTTC. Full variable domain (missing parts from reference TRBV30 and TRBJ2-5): SQTIHQWPATLVQPVGSPLSLECTVEGTSNPNLYWYRQAAGRGLQLLFYSVGIGQISSEVPQNLSASRPQDRQFILSSKKLLLSDSGFYLCAWSVGSWDIGDQYFGPGTRLLVL.

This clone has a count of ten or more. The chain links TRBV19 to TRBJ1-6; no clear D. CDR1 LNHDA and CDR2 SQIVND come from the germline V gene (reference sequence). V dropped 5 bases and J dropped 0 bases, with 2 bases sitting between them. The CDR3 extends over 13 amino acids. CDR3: CASSLSYNSPLHF. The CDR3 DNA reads TGTGCCAGTAGTCTCTCCTATAATTCACCCCTCCACTTT.

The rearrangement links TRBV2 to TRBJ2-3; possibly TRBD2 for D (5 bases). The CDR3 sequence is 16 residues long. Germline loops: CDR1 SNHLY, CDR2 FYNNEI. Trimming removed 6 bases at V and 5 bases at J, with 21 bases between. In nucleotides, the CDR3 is TGTGCCAGCAGCGATGAACTAGGAGGTGTCATAGATACGCAGTATTTT. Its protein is CASSDELGGVIDTQYF.